This TCR beta chain came from a study of blood T cells in healthy people across ages. Whenever a sample was processed, at least 6 million PBMCs were isolated. Next came a second PCR, run for about 7 to 11 cycles, which used a sample-barcoded 5' primer along with a J-beta primer mix. Using its own MiXCR run on the 5' RACE reads, TCRdb lists one record per CDR3 protein. The sample lists about 400,000 distinct CDR3 sequences, approximately 51% seen once, with under 65% in the top ten. J was trimmed by 7 bases and V by 4 bases; bases with no gene match: 15. This CDR3 has 17 residues. Per germline, CDR1 LGHNA and CDR2 YNFKEQ.

The sequence was collected from a man aged 55 to 70 in good health. The chain uses TRBV4-2 and TRBJ2-7, with 11 positions matching TRBD2. Sequenced material: blood. The CDR3 DNA reads TGTGCCAGCAGCCGAGATCAGGGGACTAGCGGCTACAATGAGCAGTACTTC. This sequence encodes CASSRDQGTSGYNEQYF.